Below are 5 T cell receptor beta chains sequenced from a single sample in a study of beta chain features in type 1 diabetes. General study results and limits: Shorter TCRB CDR3s, moderately but significantly so, were found in Type 1 diabetes patients in all four CD4+ subsets.

Reverse transcribing all isolated RNA meant expressed TCRB transcripts were sequenced. The data were produced by immunoSEQ multiplex PCR, yet TCRdb's version contains in-frame clones alone and is incomplete. The sample holds 330,000 or so clones, approximately 12% seen once. The antigens these receptors bind are not known. Sequenced input: naive CD4+ T cells from blood. Receptors were obtained from a woman aged 18-29 years with type 1 diabetes.

V usage is TRBV7-2 and J usage is TRBJ1-1; 7 bases match TRBD1. Germline trimming cut 5 bases from V and 1 base from J; bases unmatched to any gene: 10. Germline V CDR1 and CDR2: SGHTA, FQGNSA. The CDR3 is made up of 16 amino acids. In DNA, the CDR3 is TGTGCCAGCAGCGAGGGACAGACTCAAACGAACACTGAAGCTTTCTTT. Translating gives CASSEGQTQTNTEAFF.

The chain is built from TRBV29-1 and TRBJ2-7; 11 bases align to TRBD2. The CDR3 is 15 residues long. With V trimmed by 2 bases and J by 6 bases, 9 bases remained unmatched. The V gene's germline CDR1 is SQVTM and CDR2 ANQGSEA. As DNA, the CDR3 is TGCAGCGTTGAAATTCAAGAACTAGCGGGAGCCGAGCAGTACTTC. This codes for CSVEIQELAGAEQYF.

The rearrangement joins TRBV15 to TRBJ2-7, with 10 positions matching TRBD1. This CDR3 has 14 residues. Germline V gives CDR1 LNHNV, CDR2 YYDKDF (reference sequence). Unmatched junction bases numbered 5, after V lost 3 bases and J lost 6 bases. The CDR3 DNA follows: TGTGCCACCAGCAGGGACAGGGGGTTTGGCGAGCAGTACTTC. Protein: CATSRDRGFGEQYF.

The sample holds a few counts of this clone. This chain joins TRBV19 and TRBJ2-5; tentatively, D is TRBD2 (6 bases). The CDR3 length is 13 residues. CDR1 is LNHDA, CDR2 SQIVND, per germline (reference sequence). With 7 bases removed from V and 4 bases from J, the gap between germline ends came to 13 bases. The DNA for the CDR3 is TGTGCCAGTACCCCCGGGGGACTAGAGACCCAGTACTTC. As protein: CASTPGGLETQYF.

The chain has TRBV15 and TRBJ2-7; 9 bases match TRBD1. The germline V gene has CDR1 LNHNV and CDR2 YYDKDF (reference sequence). Trimming at V came to 3 bases and at J to 4 bases, leaving 4 bases not matched to a gene. The CDR3 length is 14 residues. CDR3 residues: CATSSEQGAYEQYF. The DNA for the CDR3 is TGTGCCACCAGCAGCGAACAGGGGGCTTACGAGCAGTACTTC.